A selection of T cell receptor beta chains follows, all from one sample in a study of beta chain features in type 1 diabetes. Produced via immunoSEQ multiplex PCR; TCRdb's table is partial and in-frame only. The sample shows over 650,000 clones, roughly an eighth of them seen only once. Material: naive CD4+ T cells from blood. The receptors were sampled from a man younger than 35 with type 1 diabetes. Each CDR3 is given with its conserved first and last residue. The D gene is left open where the match is weak. Clone size is given for some rows only: seen once, a few or many times, or a class if the clone is expanded.

clone_size	d_call	v_call	j_call	cdr3_nt	cdr3_aa
NA	NA	TRBV23-1	TRBJ2-3	TGCGCCAGCAGTCGAAGGGGGTCCACAGATACGCAGTATTTT	CASSRRGSTDTQYF
NA	TRBD1	TRBV30	TRBJ2-7	TGTGCCTGGAGTGTAGGGGGCGTCTACGAGCAGTACTTC	CAWSVGGVYEQYF
NA	NA	TRBV29-1	TRBJ1-3	TGCAGTTTCGGGGAAGGAGGCTCTGGAAACACCATATATTTT	CSFGEGGSGNTIYF
NA	NA	TRBV7-3	TRBJ2-3	TGTGCCAGCAGCCCCTCGCTAGGGGACACAGATACGCAGTATTTT	CASSPSLGDTDTQYF
few	NA	TRBV7-2	TRBJ2-7	TGTGCCAGCAGCTCCACGGGACGTCCCCAACCCGAGCAGTACTTC	CASSSTGRPQPEQYF
few	TRBD2	TRBV29-1	TRBJ2-7	TGCAGCGCCCGGGCACAGGTGGAGGTCGGGGAGGGCGAGCAGTACTTC	CSARAQVEVGEGEQYF
NA	TRBD2	TRBV9	TRBJ2-1	TGTGCCAGCGGACTAGCGGGGGTCAATGAGCAGTTCTTC	CASGLAGVNEQFF
NA	NA	TRBV19	TRBJ2-3	TGTGCCAGTAGAAGCGCAGGGCGCTCGGATACGCAGTATTTT	CASRSAGRSDTQYF
few	NA	TRBV6-5	TRBJ2-7	TGTGCCAGCAGTTACTCGTCCAATTACGAGCAGTACTTC	CASSYSSNYEQYF
NA	TRBD2	TRBV9	TRBJ2-7	TGTGCCAGCAGCGTAGGAAGTTGGTCCCCGGGGGGCGAGCAGTACTTC	CASSVGSWSPGGEQYF
NA	TRBD2	TRBV29-1	TRBJ2-7	TGCAGCGTCCGACTAGCGGGATGGACCTACGAGCAGTACTTC	CSVRLAGWTYEQYF
few	NA	TRBV28	TRBJ2-6	TGTGCCAGCACTCGCGACTCTGGGGCCAACGTCCTGACTTTC	CASTRDSGANVLTF
NA	NA	TRBV29-1	TRBJ1-5	TGCAGCGTTGCGGGAATAACGGACAATCAGCCCCAGCATTTT	CSVAGITDNQPQHF
few	TRBD1	TRBV27	TRBJ2-7	TGTGCCAGCAGTAAGACCTTGGACAGGTCGCCCTACGAGCAGTACTTC	CASSKTLDRSPYEQYF
few	TRBD1	TRBV2	TRBJ2-5	TGTGCCAGATCGTCCGGGACAGGGGGCATGGAGACCCAGTACTTC	CARSSGTGGMETQYF
NA	NA	TRBV4-3	TRBJ2-7	TGCGCCAGCAGCCAAGATACTCAATCCGGGACGATCTCCTACGAGCAGTACTTC	CASSQDTQSGTISYEQYF
few	NA	TRBV28	TRBJ1-5	TGTGCCAGCGAAAAGGGATATGGGCAGCCCCAGCATTTT	CASEKGYGQPQHF
few	TRBD2	TRBV18	TRBJ2-1	TGTGCCAGCTCACCAGCTAGCGGGAGTCCCAATGAGCAGTTCTTC	CASSPASGSPNEQFF
NA	NA	TRBV13	TRBJ1-4	TGTGCCAGCAGCGCGATCGGGAATCTCGCAACTAATGAAAAACTGTTTTTT	CASSAIGNLATNEKLFF
NA	NA	TRBV20-1	TRBJ2-3	TGCAGTGCCGCGGGCTACGATACGCAGTATTTT	CSAAGYDTQYF
NA	TRBD1	TRBV7-9	TRBJ2-5	TGTGCCAGCAGCCCCCGACAGGGAGAGACCCAGTACTTC	CASSPRQGETQYF
NA	NA	TRBV7-6	TRBJ1-1	TGTGCCAGCAGCTTATTGACGTCGGTAGGCACTGAAGCTTTCTTT	CASSLLTSVGTEAFF
few	TRBD2	TRBV29-1	TRBJ2-3	TGCAGCGCGTGGACCCTAGCGGGAGGTTGGTCGCAGTATTTT	CSAWTLAGGWSQYF
few	NA	TRBV28	TRBJ2-2	TGTGCCAGCGAGCGCCCCGGGGAGCTGTTTTTT	CASERPGELFF
NA	NA	TRBV2	TRBJ1-1	TGTGCCAGCAGTGACAGCCCGATGAACACTGAAGCTTTCTTT	CASSDSPMNTEAFF
NA	TRBD1	TRBV25-1	TRBJ1-5	TGTGCCAGCAGTGAAGGGGACAGGGTGGATCAGCCCCAGCATTTT	CASSEGDRVDQPQHF
few	TRBD2	TRBV5-1	TRBJ2-1	TGCGCCAGCAGTCCGGGACTAGCGGGGGACAATGAGCAGTTCTTC	CASSPGLAGDNEQFF
few	TRBD2	TRBV5-4	TRBJ2-5	TGTGCCAGCAGCCTAGCGGGGGGGAGAGAGACCCAGTACTTC	CASSLAGGRETQYF
NA	TRBD2	TRBV9	TRBJ2-1	TGTGCCAGCAGCGCCGGGACTAGCGGGAGGGCCTATGAGCAGTTCTTC	CASSAGTSGRAYEQFF
few	TRBD2	TRBV5-1	TRBJ2-5	TGCGCCAGCAGCTTGGGACTAGCGGGAGGTCCAGGGGAGACCCAGTACTTC	CASSLGLAGGPGETQYF
few	NA	TRBV5-1	TRBJ2-7	TGCGCCAGCAGCCCCCTGGCGAGCTCCTACGAGCAGTACTTC	CASSPLASSYEQYF
NA	NA	TRBV5-1	TRBJ1-3	TGCGCCAGCAGCCCCCAAGGACAGAGCTCTGGAAACACCATATATTTT	CASSPQGQSSGNTIYF
NA	NA	TRBV7-2	TRBJ1-2	TGTGCCAGCAGCTCGAGGGGACACCCCTATGGCTACACCTTC	CASSSRGHPYGYTF
few	TRBD2	TRBV12-5	TRBJ2-1	TGTGCTAGTGGACCTACTAGCGGGAGCTCCTACAATGAGCAGTTCTTC	CASGPTSGSSYNEQFF
NA	TRBD2	TRBV14	TRBJ2-1	TGTGCCAGCAGACCCGGGACTAGCGGGGGGGCGCGTGAGCAGTTCTTC	CASRPGTSGGAREQFF
NA	TRBD1	TRBV29-1	TRBJ2-2	TGCAGCGTTGAGGCCCCTGCTTGGACAGGGACATCCCTTGACACCGGGGAGCTGTTTTTT	CSVEAPAWTGTSLDTGELFF
few	TRBD2	TRBV5-1	TRBJ2-5	TGCGCCAGCAGCTTGGGACTAGCGGGCGTAGAGGAGACCCAGTACTTC	CASSLGLAGVEETQYF
NA	TRBD1	TRBV4-2	TRBJ2-7	TGTGCCAGCAGCCAAGACCGGACAGGGTCCTACGAGCAGTACTTC	CASSQDRTGSYEQYF
NA	NA	TRBV6-5	TRBJ2-7	TGTGCCAGCAGTTTGGGACTGAGCTACGAGCAGTACTTC	CASSLGLSYEQYF
few	NA	TRBV18	TRBJ1-5	TGTGCCAGCTCACCCGCGGTTGGGGGGCGAGGGCAGCCCCAGCATTTT	CASSPAVGGRGQPQHF
few	TRBD2	TRBV12-5	TRBJ2-1	TGTGCTAGTGGTGCCCCCTCGGGAGGGGGATACAATGAGCAGTTCTTC	CASGAPSGGGYNEQFF
NA	NA	TRBV5-4	TRBJ2-3	TGTGCCAGCAGCCTCCGGCAGGCCGCACTGGGCACAGATACGCAGTATTTT	CASSLRQAALGTDTQYF
few	TRBD2	TRBV4-2	TRBJ2-3	TGTGCCAGCTCCTCGACTAGCGGGGAGGGAGATACGCAGTATTTT	CASSSTSGEGDTQYF
few	NA	TRBV6-5	TRBJ2-1	TGTGCCAGCAGTTTCGGGAATTCCTACAATGAGCAGTTCTTC	CASSFGNSYNEQFF
few	NA	TRBV9	TRBJ2-6	TGTGCCAGCAGCGATCGTTCTGGGGCCAACGTCCTGACTTTC	CASSDRSGANVLTF
few	NA	TRBV7-6	TRBJ2-1	TGTGCCAGCAGCCTGGAAGGGCGGTACACTGAGCAGTTCTTC	CASSLEGRYTEQFF
NA	NA	TRBV10-3	TRBJ1-2	TGTGCCATCAGTGCGGGAGACTATGGCTACACCTTC	CAISAGDYGYTF
NA	TRBD2	TRBV15	TRBJ2-7	TGTGCCACCAGCAGAGATATGACTAGCGGATCCTCCTACGAGCAGTACTTC	CATSRDMTSGSSYEQYF
few	NA	TRBV6-6	TRBJ1-4	TGTGCCAGCAATACACAGGGAGAAGGGGAAAAACTGTTTTTT	CASNTQGEGEKLFF
NA	NA	TRBV9	TRBJ2-7	TGTGCCAGCAGTGTTGGTGGGGTTTTAACGTACGAGCAGTACTTC	CASSVGGVLTYEQYF
few	NA	TRBV7-9	TRBJ2-5	TGTGCCAGCACCCCGGCGAGATTGGAGACCCAGTACTTC	CASTPARLETQYF
few	NA	TRBV11-2	TRBJ1-4	TGTGCCAGCAGCTTAGGACGGTCTGAAAAACTGTTTTTT	CASSLGRSEKLFF
NA	TRBD1	TRBV28	TRBJ1-6	TGTGCCAGCAGTTTACTTGGACAGGGGCCTTTGGGCTCCTATAATTCACCCCTCCACTTT	CASSLLGQGPLGSYNSPLHF
NA	NA	TRBV4-2	TRBJ1-4	TGTGCCAGCAGCCAAGCCTCAATATTCTCCGGGACCGCCGGGGAAAAACTGTTTTTT	CASSQASIFSGTAGEKLFF
few	TRBD2	TRBV4-1	TRBJ2-1	TGCGCCAGCAGCCAAGTCGCAGCGGGAGGCCCCTACAATGAGCAGTTCTTC	CASSQVAAGGPYNEQFF
NA	NA	TRBV19	TRBJ2-7	TGTGCCAGCTCCAGAGCACTCGACAGTCTCTCCTACGAGCAGTACTTC	CASSRALDSLSYEQYF
once	NA	TRBV6-1	TRBJ1-1	TGTGCCAGCAGTGCCCGGGACGGTGAAGCTTTCTTT	CASSARDGEAFF
NA	NA	TRBV7-2	TRBJ2-5	TGTGCCAGCAGCACCTCAGGGTGGCCGGGGGAGACCCAGTACTTC	CASSTSGWPGETQYF
few	NA	TRBV7-9	TRBJ2-7	TGTGCCAGCAGCTTAGCATCGGGTGGCTACGAGCAGTACTTC	CASSLASGGYEQYF
few	NA	TRBV30	TRBJ2-4	TGTGCCTGGGACAGCGGTAAAAACATTCAGTACTTC	CAWDSGKNIQYF